In its sample, the clone carrying this TCR beta chain was seen once. Vbeta (60) and Jbeta (13) primers were used in the PCR. The method was immunoSEQ multiplex PCR; TCRdb's version includes in-frame clones alone and lacks a portion of them. Of 150,000 or so clones in the sample, nearly 80% are singletons; the top ten hold around 13%. CDR1 is MNHEY and CDR2 is SVGAGI in the germline V gene. CDR3 length: 15 residues. V lost 4 bases and J 1 base, leaving 11 bases between the germline ends. The data stem from a study of cytomegalovirus exposure and HLA in healthy donors. The sequenced material came from PBMCs. This chain connects TRBV6-5 to TRBJ2-1, with D perhaps TRBD1 (6 bases). The sequence derives from a man aged 25 to 40 in good health and CMV-seropositive. This CDR3 is CASSSAGTSYNEQFF. CDR3 nucleotide sequence: TGTGCCAGCAGTTCAGCCGGGACATCCTACAATGAGCAGTTCTTC.